This is a list of T cell receptor beta chains from one sample in a study of CD8 T cells in ankylosing spondylitis. One entry per CDR3 protein, called by TCRdb with MiXCR from the 5' RACE reads. The top ten clones hold 3% to 4.5% of a sample with fewer than 550,000 distinct CDR3 sequences, under 5.5% of them seen once. The sequencing sample was made of blood, either unsorted or a sorted T cell fraction (not recorded which). Receptors were obtained from a male donor with ankylosing spondylitis. Both conserved end residues are part of each CDR3. D genes are given only for firm matches. Rows give clone size only sometimes, using once, few, many, or a class for an expanded clone.

D	V	size	J	DNA	CDR3
.	TRBV20-1	many	TRBJ2-1	TGCAGTGCTAGACCCCTCGGAACCAATGAGCAGTTCTTC	CSARPLGTNEQFF
.	TRBV6-2/TRBV6-3	many	TRBJ2-7	TGTGCCAGCAGTCCTGACCCAAGGATGGGGTACGAGCAGTACTTC	CASSPDPRMGYEQYF
.	TRBV7-6	few	TRBJ2-3	TGTGCCAGCAGCTTAGCGCCCCGGCACACAGATACGCAGTATTTT	CASSLAPRHTDTQYF
.	TRBV6-2/TRBV6-3	many	TRBJ2-5	TGTGCCAGCAGTTATGTCGAGGAGACCCAGTACTTC	CASSYVEETQYF
.	TRBV5-5	many	TRBJ2-1	TGCGCCAGCAGCCCCGGAAGTCCCTACAATGAGCAGTTCTTC	CASSPGSPYNEQFF
TRBD2	TRBV20-1	many	TRBJ2-5	TGCAGTGCTAGAGACCGGACTAGCGGTCAAGAGACCCAGTACTTC	CSARDRTSGQETQYF
.	TRBV5-1	many	TRBJ1-1	TGCGCCAGCAGCTTGGTAGGCGGGAGCACTGAAGCTTTCTTT	CASSLVGGSTEAFF
TRBD1	TRBV29-1	many	TRBJ2-1	TGCAGCGTTGAAGAATACAGGGGGCGGACGAATGAGCAGTTCTTC	CSVEEYRGRTNEQFF
.	TRBV7-2	.	TRBJ2-2	TGTGCCAGCAGCACCGTATTCGGCAAGGGATCCACCGGGGAGCTGTTTTTT	CASSTVFGKGSTGELFF
.	TRBV6-6	many	TRBJ2-1	TGTTCTAGCCTCTCCTACAATGAGCAGTTCTTC	CSSLSYNEQFF